This TCR beta chain came from a study of T-cell memory formation after mild COVID-19. The wider study: TCR clusters showed largely donor specificity. Study conclusions and caveats: Memory sampled before infection contained some responding clones, suggesting cross-reactive memory joined.

Of note for this clonotype: Its target is not known.

V gave up 6 bases and J gave up 5 bases; unmatched junction bases: 8. Germline V gene data show CDR1 as MNHEY and CDR2 as SMNVEV (reference sequence). The CDR3 consists of 14 residues. It was 5'RACE with constant-segment primers that produced the TCR alpha and TCR beta cDNA libraries, which carried sample barcodes and UMIs. MiXCR was run by TCRdb on the 5' RACE reads, yielding one entry per CDR3 protein. Among about 160,000 distinct CDR3 sequences listed, roughly 31% were seen once. The specimen was PBMCs or a T cell subset sorted from them (not recorded which). The receptor was isolated from an adult woman who had mild COVID-19 (a few samples of this study predate the infection). Cell type and time point are not known. This chain connects TRBV27 to TRBJ2-7, with 9 bases aligning to TRBD1. In DNA, the CDR3 is TGTGCCAGCAGGTCCGACAGGGGGTGGAACGAGCAGTACTTC. It translates to CASRSDRGWNEQYF.